These T cell receptor beta chains were read from a single sample in a study of read filtering for tumor transcriptome and immune sequencing. TCRdb analysed the reads with MiXCR anew, one entry per CDR3 protein. This sample carries 62,000 or so distinct CDR3 sequences, under 25% of them seen once, and the ten largest clones take approximately 17%. Sequencing was carried out using a population of CD138-negative cells sorted from bone marrow. The receptors were sampled from a donor at least 40 years old with multiple myeloma. Each CDR3 is given with its conserved first and last residue. D genes are given only for firm matches. Clone size appears in some rows only: once, few, many, or a class for an expanded clone.

size: many; J: TRBJ2-1; D: .; V: TRBV9; length: 15; DNA: TGTGCCAGCAGCGTACTCCCTAGCTCCTACAATGAGCAGTTCTTC; CDR3: CASSVLPSSYNEQFF
size: few; J: TRBJ1-5; D: TRBD1; V: TRBV6-4; length: 13; DNA: TGTGCCAGCAGTCAGGGGGCTTTTCAGCCCCAGCATTTT; CDR3: CASSQGAFQPQHF
size: many; J: TRBJ2-3; D: TRBD2; V: TRBV29-1; length: 14; DNA: TGCAGCGTTGATCCTAGCGGGGTCACAGATACGCAGTATTTT; CDR3: CSVDPSGVTDTQYF
size: many; J: TRBJ2-1; D: .; V: TRBV4-2; length: 13; DNA: TGCGCCAGCAGCACCTCTCGCCGCAATGAGCAGTTCTTC; CDR3: CASSTSRRNEQFF
size: many; J: TRBJ2-7; D: .; V: TRBV7-8; length: 15; DNA: TGTGCCAGCAGCTTCCAGACAGGACATCCCTACGAGCAGTACTTC; CDR3: CASSFQTGHPYEQYF
size: many; J: TRBJ1-4; D: TRBD1; V: TRBV12-3/TRBV12-4; length: 13; DNA: TGTGCCAGCACCGACAGGGGTTGGGAAAAACTGTTTTTT; CDR3: CASTDRGWEKLFF
size: many; J: TRBJ2-5; D: .; V: TRBV12-3/TRBV12-4; length: 12; DNA: TGTGCCAGCAGGGTGGGCTTAGAGACCCAGTACTTC; CDR3: CASRVGLETQYF
size: many; J: TRBJ1-1; D: TRBD1; V: TRBV28; length: 18; DNA: TGTGCCAGCAGTTCGCCCCAACTCTCCGACAGGGGGCTGACTGAAGCTTTCTTT; CDR3: CASSSPQLSDRGLTEAFF
size: many; J: TRBJ2-5; D: TRBD1; V: TRBV18; length: 15; DNA: TGTGCCAGCTCACCACAGGGGGCCTCCCGAGAGACCCAGTACTTC; CDR3: CASSPQGASRETQYF
size: many; J: TRBJ1-5; D: .; V: TRBV20-1; length: 13; DNA: TGCAGTGGTTGGAAGGGTGAGAATCAGCCCCAGCATTTT; CDR3: CSGWKGENQPQHF
size: many; J: TRBJ1-1; D: .; V: TRBV29-1; length: 11; DNA: TGCAGCGTTGAAGATGAGAGTGAAGCTTTCTTT; CDR3: CSVEDESEAFF
size: .; J: TRBJ2-1; D: .; V: TRBV9; length: 15; DNA: TGTGCCAGCAGTATGGGGCCTAGCTTCTACAATGAGCAGTTCTTC; CDR3: CASSMGPSFYNEQFF
size: .; J: TRBJ1-1; D: .; V: TRBV10-1; length: 13; DNA: TGCGCCAGCAGTTCCGGGAGAGACACTGAAGCTTTCTTT; CDR3: CASSSGRDTEAFF
size: many; J: TRBJ1-1; D: .; V: TRBV12-3/TRBV12-4; length: 15; DNA: TGTGCCAGCAGGCCTCCAGGGGTAGAGAACACTGAAGCTTTCTTT; CDR3: CASRPPGVENTEAFF
size: .; J: TRBJ1-5; D: .; V: TRBV28; length: 16; DNA: TGTGCCAGCAGTCTCCCGCTGCGGGGGGCTGGTCAGCCCCAGCATTTT; CDR3: CASSLPLRGAGQPQHF
size: many; J: TRBJ2-5; D: TRBD1; V: TRBV10-3; length: 13; DNA: TGTGCCATCAGGGACAGGGCAGCAGAGACCCAGTACTTC; CDR3: CAIRDRAAETQYF
size: many; J: TRBJ2-5; D: .; V: TRBV29-1; length: 12; DNA: TGCAGCGTTGATGTCAGTCAAGAGACCCAGTACTTC; CDR3: CSVDVSQETQYF
size: many; J: TRBJ2-1; D: .; V: TRBV19; length: 15; DNA: TGTGCCAGTAGTTCCGGGACCGAGGTGTACAATGAGCAGTTCTTC; CDR3: CASSSGTEVYNEQFF
size: many; J: TRBJ2-3; D: TRBD1; V: TRBV24-1; length: 16; DNA: TGTGCCACCAGTGAGTCCGGGACAGCAAACACAGATACGCAGTATTTT; CDR3: CATSESGTANTDTQYF
size: many; J: TRBJ2-1; D: .; V: TRBV24-1; length: 12; DNA: TGTGCCACCAGTGACCCACGATCTGAGCAGTTCTTC; CDR3: CATSDPRSEQFF
size: few; J: TRBJ2-2; D: .; V: TRBV7-9; length: 16; DNA: TGTGCCAGCAGCTCTCCAGGCAGCGCTCACACCGGGGAGCTGTTTTTT; CDR3: CASSSPGSAHTGELFF
size: few; J: TRBJ1-2; D: TRBD1; V: TRBV28; length: 16; DNA: TGTGCCAGCAAAACGGGACAGGGTGGGTTCTACCGTGGCTACACCTTC; CDR3: CASKTGQGGFYRGYTF
size: .; J: TRBJ2-1; D: .; V: TRBV4-1; length: 15; DNA: TGTGCCAGCAGCCTGGGATTAGCGCGGGGCAGGGAACAGCTCTTC; CDR3: CASSLGLARGREQLF
size: many; J: TRBJ2-3; D: .; V: TRBV14; length: 13; DNA: TGTGCCAGCAGCCAAGATCTACATCTTACGCAGTATTTT; CDR3: CASSQDLHLTQYF
size: once; J: TRBJ1-1; D: TRBD1; V: TRBV24-1; length: 14; DNA: TGTGCCACCAACTCCGGGACAGGGGACACTGAAGCTTTCTTT; CDR3: CATNSGTGDTEAFF
size: many; J: TRBJ1-1; D: TRBD1; V: TRBV29-1; length: 11; DNA: TGCAGCGCAACAGGGGAAACTGAAGCTTTCTTT; CDR3: CSATGETEAFF
size: few; J: TRBJ2-6; D: .; V: TRBV19; length: 15; DNA: TGTGCCAGTAGTATCAGTAGCTCTGGGGCCAACGTCCTGACTTTC; CDR3: CASSISSSGANVLTF
size: many; J: TRBJ2-1; D: TRBD2; V: TRBV7-8; length: 16; DNA: TGTGCCAGCAGTAAACTAAATAGCGGGAAATCTGATGAGCAGTTCTTC; CDR3: CASSKLNSGKSDEQFF
size: medium-sized; J: TRBJ2-5; D: TRBD1; V: TRBV28; length: 16; DNA: TGTGCCAGCAGTTTGTGGCAGGGGGCCTCCCAAGAGACCCAGTACTTC; CDR3: CASSLWQGASQETQYF
size: many; J: TRBJ1-4; D: .; V: TRBV20-1; length: 12; DNA: TGCAGTGCTAGAGGAAAGAATGAAAAACTGTTTTTT; CDR3: CSARGKNEKLFF
size: .; J: TRBJ1-1; D: TRBD1; V: TRBV10-3; length: 15; DNA: TGTGCCATCCGTGAGCCGGGACAGGGGATACCTGAAGCTTTCTTC; CDR3: CAIREPGQGIPEAFF
size: .; J: TRBJ2-5; D: .; V: TRBV11-3; length: 14; DNA: TGTGCCAGCAGCCGGCGGGACTTTCAAGAGACCCAGTACTTC; CDR3: CASSRRDFQETQYF